These 8 T cell receptor beta chains were all obtained from the same sample, sequenced in a study of graft-versus-host responses after intestinal transplantation. Sequencing was performed with immunoSEQ multiplex PCR; in TCRdb, only in-frame clones are kept and a portion is missing. The repertoire holds around 92,000 clones, with more than 70% as singletons. Sequencing used PBMCs, obtained 255 days after intestinal transplant. The receptors here all came from a human patient who received an intestinal transplant, so some T cells may come from the graft donor.

This clone has only one observation. The chain combines TRBV19 with TRBJ2-2; 7 positions match TRBD1. J lost 7 bases, V lost 1 base, and 6 bases had no gene match. The CDR3 runs 15 residues. Germline assignment: CDR1 LNHDA and CDR2 SQIVND (reference sequence). CDR3 DNA: TGTGCCAGTAGTATAGGACAGGGCTCGGGCGGGGAGCTGTTTTTT. Its translation is CASSIGQGSGGELFF.

This chain joins TRBV10-3 and TRBJ1-5; 7 bases align to TRBD1. Germline V gene sequence: CDR1 ENHRY, CDR2 SYGVKD. V dropped 4 bases and J dropped 0; count of bases not matched to a gene: 0. The CDR3 runs to 14 residues. CDR3 coding DNA: TGTGCCATCAGTGGACAGGGTAGCAATCAGCCCCAGCATTTT. Translation gives CAISGQGSNQPQHF.

This rearrangement joins TRBV19 to TRBJ2-7; 9 nucleotides line up with TRBD1. With V trimmed by 2 bases and J by 0 bases, 14 bases remained unmatched. Germline V CDR1 and CDR2: LNHDA, SQIVND (reference sequence). The CDR3 contains 19 residues. The CDR3 reads CASSITPGTGNESSYEQYV. The DNA of the CDR3 is TGTGCCAGTAGTATAACACCCGGGACAGGGAATGAGAGCTCCTACGAGCAGTACGTC.

This clone was seen only a few times. The CDR3 coding sequence is TGTGCCAGTAGTATCCTAGCGGGAGCCACCTACAATGAGCAGTTCTTC. The encoded protein is CASSILAGATYNEQFF. The chain joins TRBV19 to TRBJ2-1; 10 positions agree with TRBD2. This CDR3 comprises 16 residues. From germline, CDR1 is LNHDA and CDR2 SQIVND (reference sequence). The V and J ends lost 3 bases and 2 bases, in that order; junction bases with no gene match: 4.

The chain uses TRBV19 and TRBJ2-1, with D unclear. The germline V gene has CDR1 LNHDA and CDR2 SQIVND (reference sequence). The CDR3 spans 15 residues. V gave up 5 bases and J gave up 0 bases, with 11 bases separating them. CDR3 amino acids: CASSLDVSSYNEQFF. CDR3 coding DNA: TGTGCCAGTAGTCTGGATGTCAGCTCCTACAATGAGCAGTTCTTC.

This clone was counted a few times. The chain carries TRBV6-1 and TRBJ1-4; a possible D gene is TRBD1 (5 bases). The V and J ends lost 3 bases and 10 bases respectively, with 12 bases between them. Germline loops: CDR1 MNHNS, CDR2 SASEGT. The CDR3 consists of 13 residues. Written as DNA, the CDR3 is TGTGCCAGCAGTGAGGGACGTGAGCGAAAACTGTTTTTT. It yields the protein CASSEGRERKLFF.

V gene TRBV9 combines with J gene TRBJ1-1; TRBD1 matches at 10 bases. Germline V CDR1 and CDR2: SGDLS, YYNGEE. The V segment lost 4 bases and the J segment 7 bases; nucleotides outside the gene matches: 13. The CDR3 extends over 16 amino acids. CDR3 coding DNA: TGTGCCAGCAGCACAGGGACAGGGGATCGACAAGGTGAAGCTTTCTTT. Residues: CASSTGTGDRQGEAFF. The variable domain in full, completed from reference TRBV9 and TRBJ1-1, reads DSGVTQTPKHLITATGQRVTLRCSPRSGDLSVYWYQQSLDQGLQFLIQYYNGEERAKGNILERFSAQQFPDLHSELNLSSLELGDSALYFCASSTGTGDRQGEAFFGQGTRLTVV.

This clone has just one count. The rearrangement uses TRBV28 and TRBJ2-1, with 9 bases identical to TRBD2. J lost 4 bases, V lost 4 bases, and 5 bases had no gene match. This CDR3 has 15 amino acids. Germline V gene sequence: CDR1 MDHEN, CDR2 SYDVKM. This chain's CDR3 is CASSSEREAYNEQFF. In nucleotides, the CDR3 is TGTGCCAGCAGTTCCGAGCGGGAGGCATACAATGAGCAGTTCTTC.